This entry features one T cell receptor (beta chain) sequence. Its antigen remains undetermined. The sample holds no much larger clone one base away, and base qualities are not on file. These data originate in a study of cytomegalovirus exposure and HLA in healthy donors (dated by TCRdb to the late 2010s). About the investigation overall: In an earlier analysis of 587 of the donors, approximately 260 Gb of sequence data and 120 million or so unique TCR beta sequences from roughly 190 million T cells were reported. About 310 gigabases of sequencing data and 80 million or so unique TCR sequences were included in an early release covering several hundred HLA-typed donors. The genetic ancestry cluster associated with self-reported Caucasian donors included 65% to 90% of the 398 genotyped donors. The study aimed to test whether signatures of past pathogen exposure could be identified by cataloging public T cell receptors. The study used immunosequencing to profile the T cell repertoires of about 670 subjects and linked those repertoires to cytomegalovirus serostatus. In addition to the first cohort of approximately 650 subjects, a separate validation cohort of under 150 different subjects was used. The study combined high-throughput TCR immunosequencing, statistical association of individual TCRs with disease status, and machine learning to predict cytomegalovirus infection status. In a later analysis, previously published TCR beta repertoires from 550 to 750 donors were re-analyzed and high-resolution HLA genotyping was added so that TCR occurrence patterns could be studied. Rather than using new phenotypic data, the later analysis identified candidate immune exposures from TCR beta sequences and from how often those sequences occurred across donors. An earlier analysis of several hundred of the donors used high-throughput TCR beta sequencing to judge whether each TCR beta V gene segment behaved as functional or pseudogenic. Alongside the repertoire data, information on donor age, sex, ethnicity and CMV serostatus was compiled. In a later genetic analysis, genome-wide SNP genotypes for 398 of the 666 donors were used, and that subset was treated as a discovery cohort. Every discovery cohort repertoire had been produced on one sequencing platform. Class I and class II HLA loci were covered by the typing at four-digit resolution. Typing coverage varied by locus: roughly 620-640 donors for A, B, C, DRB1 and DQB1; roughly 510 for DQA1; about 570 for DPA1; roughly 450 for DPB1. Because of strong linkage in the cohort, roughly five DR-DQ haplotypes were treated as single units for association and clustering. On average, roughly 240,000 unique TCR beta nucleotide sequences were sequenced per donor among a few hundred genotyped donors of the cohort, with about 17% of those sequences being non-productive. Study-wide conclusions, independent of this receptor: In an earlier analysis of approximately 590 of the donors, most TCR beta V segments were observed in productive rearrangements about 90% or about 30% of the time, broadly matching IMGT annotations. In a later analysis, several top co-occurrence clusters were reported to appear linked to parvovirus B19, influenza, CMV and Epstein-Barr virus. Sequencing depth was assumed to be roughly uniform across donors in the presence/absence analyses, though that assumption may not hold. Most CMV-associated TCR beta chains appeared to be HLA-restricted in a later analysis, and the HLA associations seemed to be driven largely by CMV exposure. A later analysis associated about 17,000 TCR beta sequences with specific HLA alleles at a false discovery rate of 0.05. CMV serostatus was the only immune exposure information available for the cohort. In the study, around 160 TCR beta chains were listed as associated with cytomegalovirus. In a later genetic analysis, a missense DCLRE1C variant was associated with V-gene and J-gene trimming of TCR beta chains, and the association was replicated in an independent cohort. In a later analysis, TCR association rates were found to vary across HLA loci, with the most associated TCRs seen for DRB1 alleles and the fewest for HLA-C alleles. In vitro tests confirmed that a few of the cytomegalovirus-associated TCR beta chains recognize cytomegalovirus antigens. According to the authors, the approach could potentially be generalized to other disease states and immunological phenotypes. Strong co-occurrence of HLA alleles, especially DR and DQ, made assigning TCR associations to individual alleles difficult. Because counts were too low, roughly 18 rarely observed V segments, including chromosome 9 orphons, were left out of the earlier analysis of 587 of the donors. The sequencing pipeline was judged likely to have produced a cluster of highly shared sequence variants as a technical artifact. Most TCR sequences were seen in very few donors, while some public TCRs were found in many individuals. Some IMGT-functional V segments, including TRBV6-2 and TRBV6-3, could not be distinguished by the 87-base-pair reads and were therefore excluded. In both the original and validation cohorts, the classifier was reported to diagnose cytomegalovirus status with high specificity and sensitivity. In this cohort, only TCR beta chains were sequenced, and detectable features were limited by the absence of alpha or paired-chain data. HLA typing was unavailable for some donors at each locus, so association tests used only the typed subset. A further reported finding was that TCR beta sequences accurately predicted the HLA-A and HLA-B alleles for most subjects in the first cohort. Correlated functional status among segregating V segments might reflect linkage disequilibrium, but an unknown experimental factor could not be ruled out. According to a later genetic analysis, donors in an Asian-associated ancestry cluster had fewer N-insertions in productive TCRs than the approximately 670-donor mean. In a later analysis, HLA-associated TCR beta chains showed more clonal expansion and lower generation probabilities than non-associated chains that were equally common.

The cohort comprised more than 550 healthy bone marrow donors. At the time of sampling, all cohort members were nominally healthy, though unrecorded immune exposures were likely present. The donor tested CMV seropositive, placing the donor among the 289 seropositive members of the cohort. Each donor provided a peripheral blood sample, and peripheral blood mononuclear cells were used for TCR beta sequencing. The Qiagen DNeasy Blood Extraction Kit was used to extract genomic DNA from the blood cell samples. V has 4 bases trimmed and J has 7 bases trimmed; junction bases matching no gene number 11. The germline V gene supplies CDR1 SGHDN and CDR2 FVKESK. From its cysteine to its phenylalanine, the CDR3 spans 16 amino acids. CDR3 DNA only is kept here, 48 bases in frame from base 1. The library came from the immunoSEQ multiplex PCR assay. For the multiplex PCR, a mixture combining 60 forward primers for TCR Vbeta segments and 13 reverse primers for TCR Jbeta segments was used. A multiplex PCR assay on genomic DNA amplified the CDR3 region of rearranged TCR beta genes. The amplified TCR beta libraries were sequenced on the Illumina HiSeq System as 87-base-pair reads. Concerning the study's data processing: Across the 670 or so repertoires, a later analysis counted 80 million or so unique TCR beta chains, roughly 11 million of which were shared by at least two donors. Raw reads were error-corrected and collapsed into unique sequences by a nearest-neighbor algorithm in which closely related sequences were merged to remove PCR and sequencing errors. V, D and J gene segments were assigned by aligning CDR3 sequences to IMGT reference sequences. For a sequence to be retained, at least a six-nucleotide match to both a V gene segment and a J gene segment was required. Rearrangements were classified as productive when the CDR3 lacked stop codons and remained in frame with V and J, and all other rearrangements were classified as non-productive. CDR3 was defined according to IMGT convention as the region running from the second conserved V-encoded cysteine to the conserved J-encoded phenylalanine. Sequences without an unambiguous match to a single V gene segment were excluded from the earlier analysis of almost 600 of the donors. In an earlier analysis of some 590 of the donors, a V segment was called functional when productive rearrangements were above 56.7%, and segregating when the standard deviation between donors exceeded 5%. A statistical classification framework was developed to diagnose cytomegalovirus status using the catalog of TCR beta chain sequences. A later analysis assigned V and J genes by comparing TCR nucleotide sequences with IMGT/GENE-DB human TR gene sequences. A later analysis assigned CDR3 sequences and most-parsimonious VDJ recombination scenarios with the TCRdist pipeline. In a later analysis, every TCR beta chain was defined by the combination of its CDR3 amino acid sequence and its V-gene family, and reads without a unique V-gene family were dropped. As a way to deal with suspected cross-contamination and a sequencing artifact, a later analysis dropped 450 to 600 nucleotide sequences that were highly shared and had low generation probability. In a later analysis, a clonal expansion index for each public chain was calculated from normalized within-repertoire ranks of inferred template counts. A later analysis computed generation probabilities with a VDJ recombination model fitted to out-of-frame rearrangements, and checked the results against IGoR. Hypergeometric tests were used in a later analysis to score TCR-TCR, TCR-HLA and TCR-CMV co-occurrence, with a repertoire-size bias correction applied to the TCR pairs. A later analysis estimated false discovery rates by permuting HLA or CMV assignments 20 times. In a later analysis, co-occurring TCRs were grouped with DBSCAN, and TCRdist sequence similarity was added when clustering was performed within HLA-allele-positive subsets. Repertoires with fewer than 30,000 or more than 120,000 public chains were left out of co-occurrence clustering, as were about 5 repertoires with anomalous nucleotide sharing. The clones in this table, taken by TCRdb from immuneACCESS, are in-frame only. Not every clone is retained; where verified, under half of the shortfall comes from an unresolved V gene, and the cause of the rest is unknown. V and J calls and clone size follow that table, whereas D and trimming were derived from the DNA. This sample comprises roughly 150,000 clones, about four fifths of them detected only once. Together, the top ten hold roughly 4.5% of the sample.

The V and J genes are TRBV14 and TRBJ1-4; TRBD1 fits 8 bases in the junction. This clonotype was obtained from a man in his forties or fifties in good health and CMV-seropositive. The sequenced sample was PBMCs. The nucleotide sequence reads TGTGCCAGCAGCCGAAGAGAGGGAACAGGGGGTGAAAAACTGTTTTTT. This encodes CASSRREGTGGEKLFF.